The entry below describes one TCR beta chain. It has no known antigen specificity. Base qualities were left out, and no much larger clone turns up one base away. This sample is drawn from a study of T cells in Graves' hyperthyroidism and ophthalmopathy (dated by TCRdb to between 2017 and 2020). With respect to the entire study: Peripheral blood samples were taken at initial diagnosis, before any treatment was given. In about 6 Graves' hyperthyroidism patients, the study also compared T-cell repertoires from thyroid tissue with T-cell repertoires from blood. The approximately 100 discovery patients were randomly divided into training and test sets at a 7:3 ratio. After blood sampling, hyperthyroidism patients were treated with methimazole at a starting dose of 30 mg daily, and ophthalmopathy patients were treated with high-dose intravenous methylprednisolone. Whether ophthalmopathy could be predicted prospectively was tested in an independent validation cohort made up of under 20 hyperthyroidism patients plus 17 patients who later progressed to ophthalmopathy. A discovery cohort of around 98 patients, 43 with Graves' ophthalmopathy and over 55 with stable Graves' hyperthyroidism, was used to find distinguishing TCR V-J signatures. The paper describes TCR Vbeta CDR3 sequencing of around 130 peripheral blood samples, made up of roughly 45 ophthalmopathy patients, 70 to 75 hyperthyroidism patients and 17 progressor patients. Overall results and qualifications from the work: In validation, the model predicted progression to ophthalmopathy a median of about 5.9 months before onset, with roughly 70% sensitivity and nearly 75% specificity. Sample size was not statistically predetermined, and blinding of investigators to group allocation was not performed. A 13 V-J signature model separated ophthalmopathy from stable hyperthyroidism, with just over 85% sensitivity and 81% to 83% specificity in cross-validation and 80%/75% in testing. Blood samples also contained most of the expanded thyroid clonotypes (frequency above 0.001), which suggests that blood repertoires may reflect thyroid immune responses.

Hyperthyroidism patients were aged 18 to 65 years and newly diagnosed, with disease duration of less than 2 months. Any patient with an uncontrolled infection, another autoimmune disease, pregnancy or lactation was excluded. Diagnoses relied on clinical symptoms, serum thyroxine and TRAb, thyroid ultrasound and orbital computed tomography. Blood from progressor patients was drawn when they were first diagnosed with hyperthyroidism, before any ophthalmopathy symptoms appeared. Ficoll-Paque density gradient centrifugation was used to isolate PBMCs from about 10 ml of fresh peripheral blood. Patients classed as progressors first received a Graves' hyperthyroidism diagnosis and then went on to develop ophthalmopathy during follow-up. Total RNA was extracted using Trizol reagent, and RNA quality was assessed on an Agilent 2100 Bioanalyzer. V is pruned by 1 base and J by 5 bases, leaving 4 bases of the junction without a gene match. The germline V gene sets CDR1 to SGHNT and CDR2 to YENEEA. The CDR3, cysteine through phenylalanine, is 15 amino acids long. The DNA shown is the 45-base CDR3, in frame from base 1.

The TCR beta CDR3 regions were amplified from RNA transcripts. The first round of RT-PCR for the TCR CDR3 was performed with the HTBI primer set and the Qiagen OneStep RT-PCR kit. Libraries were constructed in a second round of multiplex PCR, after which size selection and purification were performed. The libraries were sequenced on an Illumina HiSeq2000 using paired-end 100 bp reads. The published analysis was carried out like this. SOAPnuke was used to process the raw data, throwing out any read that contained adapters or uncalled bases, had a mean Phred below 15, or lacked an exact constant-primer or identifier match. COPE v1.2.5 was used to merge the high-quality paired reads, and each unique nucleotide sequence was defined as a clonotype. MiTCR v1.1 was used to align clonotypes to the IMGT TRBV, TRBD and TRBJ reference segments. Analysis was restricted to V-J combinations with a frequency above 0.0001, which covered about 99% of repertoires. A TCS score was defined as the ratio of F50 (clonal expansion) to E x V (chaos), with BLOSUM62-based TCRdist applied between CDR3 peptides within each V-J. Welch's t-statistics and random forest reduced roughly 540 V-J features to about 13, which were used in a naive Bayes classifier (R e1071). TCRdb's own reprocessing of the public reads used fastp at Q25 and MiXCR and kept productive beta chains. Under each unique CDR3 protein, matching rows form one entry showing the most common genes and DNA. TCRdb assigned the V and J calls; the authors' analysis was not used. The sample table holds more than 550,000 distinct CDR3 sequences, of which 18% were seen once. The ten largest clones represent over 15% of the sample.

The sequence links TRBV11-3 to TRBJ2-1; the central 8 bases match TRBD2. Input material: blood. The source is a woman aged 50 to 60 with Graves' hyperthyroidism that later progressed to Graves' ophthalmopathy. At the DNA level, the sequence is TGTGCCAGCAGCTTAGTCAGCGGGGGTAACAATGAGCAGTTCTTC. Its product reads: CASSLVSGGNNEQFF. Reference TRBV11-3 and TRBJ2-1 genes cover what lies past the CDR3, so the full variable domain is EAGVVQSPRYKIIEKKQPVAFWCNPISGHNTLYWYLQNLGQGPELLIRYENEEAVDDSQLPKDRFSAERLKGVDSTLKIQPAELGDSAVYLCASSLVSGGNNEQFFGPGTRLTVL.